This TCR beta chain came from a study of cytomegalovirus exposure and HLA in healthy donors. The primer mix had 60 Vbeta and 13 Jbeta primers. The method was immunoSEQ multiplex PCR; TCRdb's version includes in-frame clones alone and lacks a portion of them. In all, the sample yields some 89,000 clones. As to this clone: The target antigen is unknown.

Participants comprised healthy donors of bone marrow. General study findings and limits: Among donors in an Asian-associated ancestry cluster, a later analysis reportedly found fewer N-insertions than the approximately 700-donor mean.

Sequenced input: PBMCs. This clonotype originated in a woman younger than 45 in good health and CMV-seronegative.

CDR3 bases: TGTGCCAGCAGCGTAGTCGACTCAACCGTCACAGATACGCAGTATTTT. The encoded protein is CASSVVDSTVTDTQYF. The chain links TRBV9 to TRBJ2-3; D remains ambiguous. The V gene lost 0 bases and the J gene lost 2 bases, with 13 bases spanning the gap. The CDR3 has 16 amino acids. Germline loops: CDR1 SGDLS, CDR2 YYNGEE.